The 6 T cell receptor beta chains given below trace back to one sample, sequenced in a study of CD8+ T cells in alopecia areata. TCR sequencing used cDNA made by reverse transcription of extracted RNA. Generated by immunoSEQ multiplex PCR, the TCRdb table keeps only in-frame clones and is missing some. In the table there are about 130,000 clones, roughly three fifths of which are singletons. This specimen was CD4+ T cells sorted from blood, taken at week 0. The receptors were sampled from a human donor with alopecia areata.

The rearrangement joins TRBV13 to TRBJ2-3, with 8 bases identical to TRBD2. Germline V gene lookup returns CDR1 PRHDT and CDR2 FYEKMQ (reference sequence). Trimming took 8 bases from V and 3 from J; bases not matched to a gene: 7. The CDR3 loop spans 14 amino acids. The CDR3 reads CASGNAGGTDTQYF. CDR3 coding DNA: TGTGCCAGCGGCAACGCGGGGGGTACAGATACGCAGTATTTT.

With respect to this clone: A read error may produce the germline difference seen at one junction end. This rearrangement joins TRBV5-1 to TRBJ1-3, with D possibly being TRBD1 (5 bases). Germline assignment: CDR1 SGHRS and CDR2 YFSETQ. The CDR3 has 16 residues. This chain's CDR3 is CASSLAGTNFGNTIYF. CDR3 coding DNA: TGCGCCAGCAGTTTGGCCGGGACGAACTTTGGAAACACCATATATTTT.

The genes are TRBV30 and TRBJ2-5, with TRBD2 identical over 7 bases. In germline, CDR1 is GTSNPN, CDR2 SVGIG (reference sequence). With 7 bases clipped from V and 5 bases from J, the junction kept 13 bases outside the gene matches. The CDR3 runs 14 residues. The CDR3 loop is CALQTGLGTETQYF. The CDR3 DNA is TGTGCCTTACAAACAGGACTAGGGACCGAGACCCAGTACTTC.

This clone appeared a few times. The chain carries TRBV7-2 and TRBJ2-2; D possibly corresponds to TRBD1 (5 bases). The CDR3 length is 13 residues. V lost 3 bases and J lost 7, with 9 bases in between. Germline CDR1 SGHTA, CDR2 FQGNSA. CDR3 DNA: TGTGCCAGCAGCTTTGGACACATCGGGGAGCTGTTTTTT. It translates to CASSFGHIGELFF.

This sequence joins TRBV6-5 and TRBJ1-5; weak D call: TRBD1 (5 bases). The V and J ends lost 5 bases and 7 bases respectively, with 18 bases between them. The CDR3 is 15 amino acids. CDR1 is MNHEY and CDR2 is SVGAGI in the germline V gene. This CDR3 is CASSRRQGGGQPQHF. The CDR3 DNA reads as TGTGCCAGCAGTCGTCGTCAGGGTGGAGGGCAGCCCCAGCATTTT.

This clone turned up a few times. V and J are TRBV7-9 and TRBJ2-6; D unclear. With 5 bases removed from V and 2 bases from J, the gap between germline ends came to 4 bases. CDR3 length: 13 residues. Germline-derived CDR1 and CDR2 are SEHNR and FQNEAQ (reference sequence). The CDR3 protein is CASSRPGANVLTF. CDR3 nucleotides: TGTGCCAGCAGCCGACCTGGGGCCAACGTCCTGACTTTC.